These T cell receptor beta chains were read from a single sample in a study of blood T cell repertoires in COVID-19. Data came from immunoSEQ multiplex PCR; TCRdb stores just in-frame clones and leaves some out. The table shows more than 100,000 clones, with 87% occurring only once. The sample was peripheral blood. These receptors were taken from a woman aged 65 to 85 with acute or convalescent COVID-19. The CDR3 runs from the conserved cysteine through the conserved F or W. Fields, in order: V gene, clone size, J gene, D gene, CDR3 DNA, CDR3 protein. The D gene is left open where the match is weak. The size of a clone is reported for some rows only, either as once, few or many, or as a class for expanded clones.

TRBV28	NA	TRBJ2-7	NA	TGTGCCAGCCGGAGGGGTTCGTACGAGCAGTACTTC	CASRRGSYEQYF
TRBV10-2	NA	TRBJ1-1	NA	TGCGCCAGCAGCTCTACCAGGGTGGTAGCTTTCTTT	CASSSTRVVAFF
TRBV2	medium-sized	TRBJ1-4	NA	TGTGCCAGCAGTGAAGGGTCCGGGGATAATGAAAAACTGTTTTTT	CASSEGSGDNEKLFF
TRBV28	NA	TRBJ1-5	NA	TGTGCCAGCAGTTCTGGGGGGATCAATCAGCCCCAGCATTTT	CASSSGGINQPQHF
TRBV5-5	NA	TRBJ2-6	NA	TGTGCCAGCAGTGGGGGGTACTCTGGGGCCAACGTCCTGACTTTC	CASSGGYSGANVLTF
TRBV19	NA	TRBJ2-7	TRBD1	TGTGCCAGTAGTTACGACAGGGCCTACGAGCAGTACTTC	CASSYDRAYEQYF
TRBV10-1	once	TRBJ2-5	NA	TGCGCCAGCAGCCTCACATCGATCCATTCAGAGACCCAGTACTTC	CASSLTSIHSETQYF
TRBV5-1	NA	TRBJ2-3	NA	TGCGCCAGCAGCTTCCAGCGGGTGGCAGATACGCAGTATTTT	CASSFQRVADTQYF
TRBV12-3/TRBV12-4	NA	TRBJ1-2	NA	TGTGCCAGCAGTTTCGGACGGGAGGGTGGCTACACCTTC	CASSFGREGGYTF
TRBV7-2	NA	TRBJ2-3	NA	TGTGCCAGCAGCTTAGGACCCGGGGCAGATACGCAGTATTTT	CASSLGPGADTQYF
TRBV11-3	NA	TRBJ1-1	TRBD1	TGTGCCAGCAGCGCCGGACAGGGGGAGAACACTGAAGCTTTCTTT	CASSAGQGENTEAFF
TRBV5-5	once	TRBJ2-1	NA	TGTGCCAGCAGCTTGTCAACAGAGTACAATGAGCAGTTCTTC	CASSLSTEYNEQFF
TRBV3-1/TRBV3-2	NA	TRBJ2-5	TRBD2	TGTGCCAGCAGCCTGCGAGCTAGCGGGGGGGAGGGGACCCAGTACTTC	CASSLRASGGEGTQYF
TRBV7-9	NA	TRBJ1-1	NA	TGTGCCAGCAGCCAATCGACAGCCAGCGTGCGGAACACTGAAGCTTTCTTT	CASSQSTASVRNTEAFF